The rows below give T cell receptor beta chains drawn from one sample of a study of CD8 T cells in ankylosing spondylitis. TCRdb fed the 5' RACE reads into MiXCR, producing one record per CDR3 protein. This table has some 220,000 distinct CDR3 sequences, over 7% appearing once. Material: blood, either unsorted or a sorted T cell fraction (not recorded which). The receptor source for this set is a female donor with ankylosing spondylitis or in good health (not recorded which). Each CDR3 is given with its conserved first and last residue. The D gene is left open where the match is weak. Clone sizes are given selectively: once, few, many, or a class where the clone is expanded.

V gene	clone size	D gene	J gene	CDR3 DNA	CDR3 protein
TRBV3-1	many	NA	TRBJ2-1	TGTGCCAGCAGCCAAGGGAGGAAGCGTGAGCAGTTCTTC	CASSQGRKREQFF
TRBV5-5	NA	NA	TRBJ2-3	TGTGCCAGCAGCCGGGGGTTGCAGGGGAGCACAGATACGCAGTATTTT	CASSRGLQGSTDTQYF
TRBV28	many	TRBD1	TRBJ1-1	TGTGCCAGCAGTTTAAAGGGGGCGACTGAAGCTTTCTTT	CASSLKGATEAFF
TRBV28	many	TRBD1	TRBJ2-7	TGTGCCAGCAGTACCCTCGGGACAGCTTCTTACGAGCAGTACTTC	CASSTLGTASYEQYF
TRBV5-1	many	NA	TRBJ2-2	TGCGCCAGCAGCTTGGAGCAGGGGCGCACCGGGGAGCTGTTTTTT	CASSLEQGRTGELFF
TRBV12-3/TRBV12-4	few	TRBD1	TRBJ2-3	TGTGCCAGCTGTTTAGAAGTGGGACAGGGCAGGATTGAGGAAGATACGCAGTATTTT	CASCLEVGQGRIEEDTQYF
TRBV3-1	many	NA	TRBJ2-7	TGTGCCAGCAGCCTCGGAAGGAGAGGCGAGCAGTACTTC	CASSLGRRGEQYF
TRBV5-1	many	NA	TRBJ2-2	TGCGCCAGCAGCTTGGGTACAGTTTCCGGGGAGCTGTTTTTT	CASSLGTVSGELFF
TRBV7-9	few	TRBD2	TRBJ2-7	TGTGCCAGCAGCCCCGGGACTAGAAGGAAGGACGAGCAGTACTTC	CASSPGTRRKDEQYF
TRBV20-1	many	TRBD1	TRBJ1-5	TGCAGTGCCGCCGACAGGGGAGGGAGACAGCCCCAGCATTTT	CSAADRGGRQPQHF
TRBV6-1	many	TRBD1	TRBJ1-1	TGTGCCAGCAGTGAAACAGGGGTAACTCCTGAAGCTTTCTTT	CASSETGVTPEAFF
TRBV6-1	few	NA	TRBJ2-1	TGTGCCAGCAGCGACCGACTTCCGGGACTCTCGTTAAATGAGCAGTTCTTC	CASSDRLPGLSLNEQFF
TRBV12-3/TRBV12-4	many	NA	TRBJ2-1	TGTGCCAGCAGTGGGGGGAGCGTGCCCGGGAGCTACAATGAGCAGTTCTTC	CASSGGSVPGSYNEQFF
TRBV3-1	many	NA	TRBJ2-7	TGTGCCAGCAGCCATCCGGGGCTCGAGCAGTACTTC	CASSHPGLEQYF
TRBV7-2	few	NA	TRBJ2-2	TGTGCCAGCAGCTTATCGGGCGGGGTGAACACCGGGGAGCTGTTTTTT	CASSLSGGVNTGELFF
TRBV6-6	few	NA	TRBJ2-5	TGTGCCAGCAGTTACCGGGGTGGGGAGACCCAGTACTTC	CASSYRGGETQYF
TRBV29-1	many	TRBD1	TRBJ1-2	TGCAGCGTTGTACAGGGGGGGGACTATGGCTACACCTTC	CSVVQGGDYGYTF
TRBV5-1	many	TRBD2	TRBJ2-3	TGCGCCAGCAGACGGGACTATGCAGATACGCAGTATTTT	CASRRDYADTQYF
TRBV3-1	few	TRBD1	TRBJ1-2	TGTGCCAGCAATCGGGACAGGAGTAACTATGGCTACACCTTC	CASNRDRSNYGYTF
TRBV11-2	many	NA	TRBJ2-7	TGTGCCAGCAGCTTAGATACCGGAGCCTACGAGCAGTACTTC	CASSLDTGAYEQYF
TRBV7-9	many	TRBD2	TRBJ2-5	TGTGCCAGCAGCATAACTAGCGGCCAAGAGACCCAGTACTTC	CASSITSGQETQYF